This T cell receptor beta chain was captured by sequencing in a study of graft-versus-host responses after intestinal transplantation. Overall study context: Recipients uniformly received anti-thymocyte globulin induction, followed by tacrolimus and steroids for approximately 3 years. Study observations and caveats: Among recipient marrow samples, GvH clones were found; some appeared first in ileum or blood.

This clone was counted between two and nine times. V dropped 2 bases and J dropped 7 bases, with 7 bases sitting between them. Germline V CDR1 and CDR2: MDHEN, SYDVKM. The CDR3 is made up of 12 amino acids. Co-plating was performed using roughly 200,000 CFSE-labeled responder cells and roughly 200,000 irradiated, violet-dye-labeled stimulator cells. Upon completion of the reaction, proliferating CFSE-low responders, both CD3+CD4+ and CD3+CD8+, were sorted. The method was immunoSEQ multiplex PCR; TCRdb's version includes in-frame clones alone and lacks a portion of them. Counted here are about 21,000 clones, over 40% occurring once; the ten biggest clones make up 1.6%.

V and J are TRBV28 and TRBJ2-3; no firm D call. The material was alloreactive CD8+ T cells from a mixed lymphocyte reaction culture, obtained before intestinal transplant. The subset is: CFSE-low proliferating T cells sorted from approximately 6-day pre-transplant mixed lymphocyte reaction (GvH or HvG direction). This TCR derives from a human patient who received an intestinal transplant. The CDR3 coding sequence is TGTGCCAGCAGTTTAGTTTCTTATACGCAGTATTTT. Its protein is CASSLVSYTQYF.